The 29 T cell receptor beta chains listed next were all sequenced from one sample in a study of OX40 agonist ivuxolimab in advanced cancers. The method was immunoSEQ multiplex PCR; TCRdb's version includes in-frame clones alone and lacks a portion of them. The table shows 50,000 to 70,000 clones, with less than 95% occurring only once. This material consisted of CD4+ or CD8+ T cells sorted from blood, taken in a trial of the OX40 agonist ivuxolimab. The receptors here all came from an adult with an advanced solid tumor such as melanoma, head and neck, liver or kidney cancer.

The V and J genes are TRBV10-3 and TRBJ1-1; D might be TRBD1 (6 bases). This CDR3 spans 15 amino acids. In germline, CDR1 is ENHRY, CDR2 SYGVKD. Trimming removed 3 bases from V and 5 bases from J, with 16 bases in between. CDR3 in amino acids: CAISDRGGLGTEAFF. The CDR3 nucleotides read TGTGCCATCAGTGACAGGGGAGGGTTGGGGACTGAAGCTTTCTTT.

The chain recombines TRBV14 with TRBJ2-1, with TRBD2 matching over 12 bases. This CDR3 spans 16 amino acids. Germline CDR1 and CDR2: SGHDN and FVKESK. J lost 11 bases, V lost 1 base, and 9 bases had no gene match. The chain's CDR3 is CASSQAGLLAGGKQFF. The CDR3 DNA reads as TGTGCCAGCAGCCAAGCTGGTCTACTAGCGGGAGGAAAGCAGTTCTTC.

V usage is TRBV5-1 and J usage is TRBJ1-6, with no clear D. Germline values: CDR1 SGHRS, CDR2 YFSETQ. CDR3 length equals 16 residues. Trimming removed 0 bases from V and 8 bases from J, with 15 bases in between. The CDR3, as DNA: TGCGCCAGCAGCTTGGAGGGTTCTAGGAACTATTCACCCCTCCACTTT. Protein sequence: CASSLEGSRNYSPLHF.

The genes are TRBV5-1 and TRBJ1-3, with 9 bases lining up with TRBD1. After removal of 4 bases from V and 9 bases from J, the junction contained 8 bases not matched to a gene. Germline CDR1 is SGHRS and CDR2 is YFSETQ. CDR3 length: 14 amino acids. CDR3 sequence (DNA): TGCGCCAGCAGCCCAGGACAGGGGATCGGCACCATATATTTT. Its protein is CASSPGQGIGTIYF. The full variable domain, in which reference TRBV5-1 and TRBJ1-3 provide the parts outside the CDR3, is KAGVTQTPRYLIKTRGQQVTLSCSPISGHRSVSWYQQTPGQGLQFLFEYFSETQRNKGNFPGRFSGRQFSNSRSEMNVSTLELGDSALYLCASSPGQGIGTIYFGEGSWLTVV.

In this sample, this clone turned up once. J is TRBJ1-2 and V is TRBV6-5, with D unclear. V dropped 2 bases and J dropped 4 bases, with 14 bases sitting between them. There are 15 residues in the CDR3. CDR1 MNHEY and CDR2 SVGAGI come from the germline V gene. This CDR3 is CASSYRGGSGYGYTF. The CDR3 DNA is TGTGCCAGCAGTTACCGAGGTGGGTCGGGCTATGGCTACACCTTC.

The V and J genes are TRBV11-2 and TRBJ2-1; the D gene is possibly TRBD2 (6 bases). This CDR3 is 15 amino acids long. Germline CDR1 SGHAT, CDR2 FQNNGV. V was shortened by 3 bases and J by 8 bases, with 17 bases between the two germline ends. The CDR3 reads CASSFGTLASYEQFF. The CDR3 region has the DNA TGTGCCAGCAGCTTCGGGACTCTGGCTTCGTATGAGCAGTTCTTC.

The chain links TRBV18 to TRBJ2-7; the D gene is possibly TRBD1 (7 bases). This CDR3 is 14 amino acids long. CDR1 KGHSH and CDR2 LQKENI come from the germline V gene. The V gene lost 6 bases and the J gene lost 0 bases, with 12 bases spanning the gap. The CDR3 DNA reads TGTGCCAGCTCGCGGGGACAGTCCTCCTACGAGCAGTACTTC. This codes for CASSRGQSSYEQYF.

This chain links TRBV19 with TRBJ2-7; D is ambiguous. This CDR3 contains 15 residues. The V and J ends lost 1 base and 10 bases respectively, with 20 bases between them. Germline V lookup: CDR1 LNHDA, CDR2 SQIVND (reference sequence). The CDR3 region is CASSIAQPGLWEQYF. DNA of the CDR3: TGTGCCAGTAGTATAGCTCAGCCTGGTCTCTGGGAACAGTACTTC.

J is TRBJ2-3 and V is TRBV5-4; D is unclear. CDR1 SGHNT and CDR2 YYREEE come from the germline V gene (reference sequence). The V and J ends lost 0 bases and 3 bases respectively, with 11 bases between them. The CDR3 extends over 15 amino acids. CDR3 nucleotides: TGTGCCAGCAGCTTGGAAGGCCGACGAACAGATACGCAGTATTTT. This sequence encodes CASSLEGRRTDTQYF.

The rearrangement uses TRBV5-6 and TRBJ1-2, with 7 bases aligning to TRBD1. The CDR3 spans 14 residues. V lost 4 bases to trimming and J lost 8 bases; unmatched junction nucleotides: 11. Germline CDR1 and CDR2: SGHDT and YYEEEE. The CDR3 DNA follows: TGTGCCAGCAGCCCTGGGACAGCCTTGGGGGGCTACACCTTC. The encoded protein is CASSPGTALGGYTF.

The J gene is TRBJ2-2, the V gene TRBV19; maybe TRBD2 (5 bases). CDR3 length: 12 amino acids. Germline V gene sequence: CDR1 LNHDA, CDR2 SQIVND (reference sequence). V was cut by 5 bases and J by 4 bases, with 5 bases left in between. CDR3 sequence reads: CASSGLTGELFF. In DNA, the CDR3 is TGTGCCAGTAGTGGACTCACCGGGGAGCTGTTTTTT. The whole variable domain, filled in from reference TRBV19 and TRBJ2-2, reads DGGITQSPKYLFRKEGQNVTLSCEQNLNHDAMYWYRQDPGQGLRLIYYSQIVNDFQKGDIAEGYSVSREKKESFPLTVTSAQKNPTAFYLCASSGLTGELFFGEGSRLTVL.

In its sample, this clone was seen a few times. The J gene is TRBJ2-5, the V gene TRBV2; possible D gene TRBD2, 5 bases. Germline V gene sequence: CDR1 SNHLY, CDR2 FYNNEI. The CDR3 contains 14 residues. Trimming pared 9 bases from V and 0 bases from J, leaving 14 bases between. DNA for the CDR3: TGTGCCAGTAGAAAGGACTCGAACCAAGAGACCCAGTACTTC. Amino acid sequence: CASRKDSNQETQYF.

The chain employs TRBV5-1 and TRBJ2-4; tentatively, D is TRBD1 (6 bases). The V end lost 5 bases, the J end lost 6 bases, and 18 bases lay between the germline ends. CDR3 length: 15 amino acids. CDR1 is SGHRS, CDR2 YFSETQ, per germline. The CDR3 region is CASSQTGFSGNIQYF. CDR3 nucleotide sequence: TGCGCCAGCAGTCAAACAGGGTTTTCAGGAAACATTCAGTACTTC.

V gene TRBV27 combines with J gene TRBJ2-6; maybe TRBD1 (5 bases). CDR1 is MNHEY and CDR2 is SMNVEV in the germline V gene (reference sequence). The CDR3 has 17 amino acids. V was trimmed by 4 bases and J by 0 bases, leaving 13 bases between them. CDR3 protein: CASSSFQGTSGANVLTF. The CDR3 bases are TGTGCCAGCAGTTCGTTCCAGGGTACCTCTGGGGCCAACGTCCTGACTTTC.

The rearrangement links TRBV5-1 to TRBJ2-5; TRBD1 matches at 8 bases. From germline, CDR1 is SGHRS and CDR2 YFSETQ. V was pared by 5 bases and J by 5 bases, with 8 bases of the junction left unmatched. The CDR3 consists of 14 residues. The CDR3 DNA sequence: TGCGCCAGCAGGAGCAGGGGGCAGTTCGAGACCCAGTACTTC. Translated, it gives CASRSRGQFETQYF.

The genes are TRBV7-2 and TRBJ2-5; no clear D gene. V was pared by 1 base and J by 2 bases, with 8 bases between. This CDR3 is built from 14 residues. CDR1 is SGHTA and CDR2 is FQGNSA in the germline V gene. The chain's CDR3 is CASSLGAGQETQYF. In nucleotides, the CDR3 is TGTGCCAGCAGCTTAGGAGCAGGACAAGAGACCCAGTACTTC.

This chain links TRBV11-2 with TRBJ1-4; weak D call: TRBD1 (5 bases). This CDR3 region has 15 residues. CDR1 is SGHAT and CDR2 is FQNNGV in the germline V gene. V was trimmed by 3 bases and J by 8 bases, leaving 16 bases between them. This CDR3 reads CASSFQGTLLEKLFF. The CDR3 nucleotides are TGTGCCAGCAGCTTCCAAGGGACGCTACTGGAAAAACTGTTTTTT.

The chain links TRBV29-1 to TRBJ1-5; 7 bases align to TRBD1. CDR1 is SQVTM, CDR2 ANQGSEA, per germline. V trimming: 7 bases; J trimming: 4 bases; junction bases outside the gene matches: 7. The CDR3 sequence is 13 residues long. The CDR3 coding sequence is TGCAGCGCTCGGGACAGTTCAAATCAGCCCCAGCATTTT. This sequence encodes CSARDSSNQPQHF.

The chain couples TRBV29-1 to TRBJ1-2; D remains ambiguous. The germline gives CDR1 SQVTM, CDR2 ANQGSEA. With 4 bases removed from V and 8 bases from J, the gap between germline ends came to 14 bases. The CDR3 length is 12 residues. In DNA, the CDR3 is TGCAGCGTTGCGACGCAAGGGTCAGGCTACACCTTC. Encoded protein: CSVATQGSGYTF.

The rearrangement links TRBV7-2 to TRBJ2-2; 7 bases are shared with TRBD1. In germline, CDR1 is SGHTA, CDR2 FQGNSA. The CDR3 spans 14 residues. The trim removed 5 bases at V and 5 bases at J, leaving 5 bases unmatched. CDR3 bases: TGTGCCAGCAGCCCCCGACAGGGAACCGGGGAGCTGTTTTTT. Its translation is CASSPRQGTGELFF.

V and J are TRBV6-5 and TRBJ2-2, with D perhaps TRBD1 (5 bases). Germline lookup yields CDR1 MNHEY and CDR2 SVGAGI. The CDR3 consists of 15 residues. Deletions cut 2 bases from V and 5 bases from J, with 12 bases between. The CDR3 DNA sequence: TGTGCCAGCAGTTACGGTGGGGCTTTTACCGGGGAGCTGTTTTTT. This sequence encodes CASSYGGAFTGELFF.

The V call is TRBV5-1, the J call TRBJ2-2; the D gene is possibly TRBD1 (6 bases). Germline CDR1 and CDR2: SGHRS and YFSETQ. V was cut by 0 bases and J by 6 bases, with 9 bases left in between. The CDR3 has 14 amino acids. This chain's CDR3 is CASSLDTGPGELFF. The DNA of the CDR3 is TGCGCCAGCAGCTTGGATACAGGGCCCGGGGAGCTGTTTTTT.

V usage is TRBV27 and J usage is TRBJ2-1, with D perhaps matching TRBD2 (5 bases). Germline V lookup: CDR1 MNHEY, CDR2 SMNVEV (reference sequence). The CDR3 covers 17 residues. Trimming pared 1 base from V and 3 bases from J, leaving 16 bases between. CDR3 in amino acids: CASSLFRNRDDYNEQFF. As DNA, the CDR3 is TGTGCCAGCAGTTTATTCCGGAATCGGGATGACTACAATGAGCAGTTCTTC.

The chain is built from TRBV7-2 and TRBJ2-5, with 10 bases matching TRBD2. CDR3 length: 15 residues. CDR1 and CDR2 (germline): SGHTA, FQGNSA. The V and J ends lost 7 bases and 2 bases, in that order; junction bases with no gene match: 7. The CDR3 protein is CASNQLAGVQETQYF. The CDR3 region has the DNA TGTGCCAGCAACCAGCTAGCGGGAGTACAAGAGACCCAGTACTTC.

The chain is built from TRBV15 and TRBJ1-2; D may be TRBD1 (5 bases). V was trimmed by 1 base and J by 3 bases, leaving 9 bases between them. Germline assignment: CDR1 LNHNV and CDR2 YYDKDF (reference sequence). The CDR3 consists of 14 residues. Here the CDR3 reads CATSRGQTDYGYTF. The CDR3 coding sequence is TGTGCCACCAGCAGAGGACAGACAGACTATGGCTACACCTTC.

The chain couples TRBV6-5 to TRBJ1-4; 10 bases agree with TRBD1. Germline-derived CDR1 and CDR2 are MNHEY and SVGAGI. The trim removed 5 bases at V and 5 bases at J, leaving 2 bases unmatched. The CDR3 is 14 amino acids. In DNA, the CDR3 is TGTGCCAGCAGTCGGACAGGGGGAAATGAAAAACTGTTTTTT. This sequence encodes CASSRTGGNEKLFF.

The chain employs TRBV19 and TRBJ1-5, with D tentatively TRBD1 (6 bases). Germline values: CDR1 LNHDA, CDR2 SQIVND (reference sequence). Trimming left V 8 bases short and J 1 base short, with 15 bases between. There are 15 residues in the CDR3. CDR3 DNA: TGTGCCAGTTCTACAGGGTTAGTAAGCAATCAGCCCCAGCATTTT. It specifies CASSTGLVSNQPQHF.

This rearrangement joins TRBV21-1 to TRBJ2-7; the table names TRBD1, a call not compared with the DNA. TRBV21-1 corresponds to a pseudogene. This CDR3 spans 16 amino acids. CDR3 region: CASSKEVTGAPYEQYF. In nucleotides, the CDR3 is TGTGCCAGCAGCAAAGAAGTGACAGGGGCCCCCTACGAGCAGTACTTC.

This clone was recorded once. The rearrangement joins TRBV19 to TRBJ2-6; unclear D gene. Per germline, CDR1 LNHDA and CDR2 SQIVND (reference sequence). This CDR3 has 16 amino acids. V gave up 5 bases and J gave up 0 bases, with 11 bases separating them. In DNA, the CDR3 is TGTGCCAGTAGTTTGAATATCGGCTCTGGGGCCAACGTCCTGACTTTC. Protein product: CASSLNIGSGANVLTF.